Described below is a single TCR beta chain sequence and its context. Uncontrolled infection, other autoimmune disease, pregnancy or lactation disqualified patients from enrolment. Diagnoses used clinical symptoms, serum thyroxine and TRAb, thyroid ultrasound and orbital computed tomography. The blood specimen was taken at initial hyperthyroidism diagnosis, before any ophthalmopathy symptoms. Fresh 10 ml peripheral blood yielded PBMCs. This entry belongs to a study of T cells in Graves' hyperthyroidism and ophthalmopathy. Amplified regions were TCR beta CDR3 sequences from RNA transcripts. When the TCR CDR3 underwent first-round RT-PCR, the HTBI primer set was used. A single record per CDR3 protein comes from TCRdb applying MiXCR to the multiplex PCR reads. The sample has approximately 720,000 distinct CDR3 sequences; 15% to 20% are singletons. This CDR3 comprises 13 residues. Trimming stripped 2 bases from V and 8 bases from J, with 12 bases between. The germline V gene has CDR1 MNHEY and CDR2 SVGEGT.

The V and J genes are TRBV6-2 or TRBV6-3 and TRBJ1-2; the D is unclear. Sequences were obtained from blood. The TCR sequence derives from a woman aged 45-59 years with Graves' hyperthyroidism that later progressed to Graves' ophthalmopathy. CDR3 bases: TGTGCCAGCAGTTACAGGCCTTCCGGGGGCTACACCTTC. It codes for CASSYRPSGGYTF.